This is a list of T cell receptor beta chains from one sample in a study of cytomegalovirus exposure and HLA in healthy donors. Sequencing used immunoSEQ multiplex PCR; TCRdb keeps in-frame clones, though not all of them. Of around 150,000 clones detected, roughly 73% appear once; the ten largest clones hold about 7.6%. The source material was PBMCs. These receptors originate from a woman aged 35 to 49 in good health and CMV-seropositive. CDR3s include the opening cysteine and the closing phenylalanine or tryptophan. A D gene is named only where the DNA matches it firmly. Clone size, where shown, is once, few, many, or a class for clones that have expanded.

J gene: TRBJ2-5
D gene: .
clone size: .
V gene: TRBV2
CDR3 DNA: TGTGCCAGCAGTGGGGGAGTTCTGGAGACCCAGTACTTC
CDR3 protein: CASSGGVLETQYF

J gene: TRBJ2-7
D gene: TRBD2
clone size: few
V gene: TRBV27
CDR3 DNA: TGTGCCAGCAAGCTTGGCGGGAGTCCCTACGAGCAGTACTTC
CDR3 protein: CASKLGGSPYEQYF

J gene: TRBJ1-1
D gene: .
clone size: .
V gene: TRBV6-6
CDR3 DNA: TGTGCCAGCAGTTACTCCCAGCCGAGCGCTGAAGCTTTCTTT
CDR3 protein: CASSYSQPSAEAFF

J gene: TRBJ1-2
D gene: .
clone size: .
V gene: TRBV23-1
CDR3 DNA: TGCGCCAGCAGTCGAGATGCCCGATTCTATGGCTACACCTTC
CDR3 protein: CASSRDARFYGYTF

J gene: TRBJ2-4
D gene: .
clone size: .
V gene: TRBV29-1
CDR3 DNA: TGCAGCGTTGTTTGGAGGACTTTAGCCAAAAACATTCAGTACTTC
CDR3 protein: CSVVWRTLAKNIQYF

J gene: TRBJ2-7
D gene: .
clone size: .
V gene: TRBV9
CDR3 DNA: TGTGCCAGCAGCTCACGTCGGGGGTCGCCAACTTACGAGCAGTACTTC
CDR3 protein: CASSSRRGSPTYEQYF

J gene: TRBJ1-2
D gene: TRBD1
clone size: .
V gene: TRBV29-1
CDR3 DNA: TGCAGCGTCGGACAGGACTATGGCTACACCTTC
CDR3 protein: CSVGQDYGYTF

J gene: TRBJ1-3
D gene: .
clone size: .
V gene: TRBV6-6
CDR3 DNA: TGTGCCAGCAGTTACGAGGCCTCTCTCGGAAACACCATATATTTT
CDR3 protein: CASSYEASLGNTIYF

J gene: TRBJ1-3
D gene: TRBD1
clone size: .
V gene: TRBV18
CDR3 DNA: TGTGCCAGCTCACCTGCGGGACAGGCCTCTGGAAACACCATATATTTT
CDR3 protein: CASSPAGQASGNTIYF

J gene: TRBJ1-1
D gene: .
clone size: .
V gene: TRBV2
CDR3 DNA: TGTGCCAGCAGCGCCCAGGGGAACACTGAAGCTTTCTTT
CDR3 protein: CASSAQGNTEAFF

J gene: TRBJ1-1
D gene: TRBD1
clone size: .
V gene: TRBV5-5
CDR3 DNA: TGTGCCAGCAGAAAGGGACAGGGAGATGAAGCTTTCTTT
CDR3 protein: CASRKGQGDEAFF

J gene: TRBJ2-3
D gene: .
clone size: few
V gene: TRBV5-1
CDR3 DNA: TGCGCCAGCAGCGACATAAGCACAGATACGCAGTATTTT
CDR3 protein: CASSDISTDTQYF

J gene: TRBJ2-1
D gene: TRBD2
clone size: .
V gene: TRBV27
CDR3 DNA: TGTGCCAGCAGCCCTCCGTTCCGGGGGGGCTACAATGAGCAGTTCTTC
CDR3 protein: CASSPPFRGGYNEQFF

J gene: TRBJ1-2
D gene: .
clone size: .
V gene: TRBV7-9
CDR3 DNA: TGTGCCAGCAGCTTATTTCAGGACTATGGCTACACCTTC
CDR3 protein: CASSLFQDYGYTF

J gene: TRBJ2-3
D gene: TRBD2
clone size: .
V gene: TRBV7-2
CDR3 DNA: TGTGCCAGCAGCTTTCCGGGCCAGCGGGGAGCGGGAGGGTTGGGTACGCAGTATTTT
CDR3 protein: CASSFPGQRGAGGLGTQYF

J gene: TRBJ2-4
D gene: .
clone size: .
V gene: TRBV7-2
CDR3 DNA: TGTGCCAGCAGCTTATTGGGACACCCCGGCAACATTCAGTACTTC
CDR3 protein: CASSLLGHPGNIQYF

J gene: TRBJ2-7
D gene: .
clone size: .
V gene: TRBV4-1
CDR3 DNA: TGCGCCAGCAGCCAAGATAGCAGCGACGAGCAGTACTTC
CDR3 protein: CASSQDSSDEQYF

J gene: TRBJ2-5
D gene: TRBD2
clone size: .
V gene: TRBV9
CDR3 DNA: TGTGCCAGCAGCCTCGGACTAGCGGGAGTGTCTGAGCAGTACTTC
CDR3 protein: CASSLGLAGVSEQYF

J gene: TRBJ2-7
D gene: TRBD2
clone size: .
V gene: TRBV28
CDR3 DNA: TGTGCCAGCAGTTCTACCGGGACTAGCTTCGGCAAGCAGTACTTC
CDR3 protein: CASSSTGTSFGKQYF

J gene: TRBJ1-2
D gene: .
clone size: .
V gene: TRBV28
CDR3 DNA: TGTGCCAGCAGTCCACTTCAGGGGCGAAGCTATGGCTACACCTTC
CDR3 protein: CASSPLQGRSYGYTF

J gene: TRBJ2-3
D gene: .
clone size: .
V gene: TRBV21-1
CDR3 DNA: TGTGCCAGCAGACCCTCAGTCGGGACTAGCGGGAGGGGCACAGATACGCAGTATTTT
CDR3 protein: CASRPSVGTSGRGTDTQYF

J gene: TRBJ2-7
D gene: TRBD2
clone size: .
V gene: TRBV18
CDR3 DNA: TGTGCCAGCTCAGACCCGGGGGGAGCCTACGAGCAGTACTTC
CDR3 protein: CASSDPGGAYEQYF

J gene: TRBJ1-2
D gene: .
clone size: .
V gene: TRBV29-1
CDR3 DNA: TGCAGCGTTGGTGACAAAGACTATGGCTACACCTTC
CDR3 protein: CSVGDKDYGYTF

J gene: TRBJ2-7
D gene: TRBD1
clone size: .
V gene: TRBV6-1
CDR3 DNA: TGTGCCAGCGTCCCCAGACAGGGCCGTTCCTACGAGCAGTACTTC
CDR3 protein: CASVPRQGRSYEQYF

J gene: TRBJ2-3
D gene: .
clone size: .
V gene: TRBV28
CDR3 DNA: TGTGCCAGCAGTTTAGAGCGGCGCCACGATACGCAGTATTTT
CDR3 protein: CASSLERRHDTQYF

J gene: TRBJ2-3
D gene: .
clone size: .
V gene: TRBV4-3
CDR3 DNA: TGCGCCAGCAGCTCACAAAACGGGGAAACAGATACGCAGTATTTT
CDR3 protein: CASSSQNGETDTQYF

J gene: TRBJ2-7
D gene: TRBD1
clone size: few
V gene: TRBV7-3
CDR3 DNA: TGTGCCAGCAGCTTACAAGGGACAGGGAACTACGAGCAGTACTTC
CDR3 protein: CASSLQGTGNYEQYF

J gene: TRBJ2-3
D gene: TRBD2
clone size: .
V gene: TRBV7-6
CDR3 DNA: TGTGCCAGAAGACAAGCGGGAGGGGGCGGGTACACAGATACGCAGTATTTT
CDR3 protein: CARRQAGGGGYTDTQYF

J gene: TRBJ2-5
D gene: .
clone size: .
V gene: TRBV6-1
CDR3 DNA: TGTGCCAGCAGTGAAGGCCCCGGTGGGGGCGGCCAAGAGACCCAGTACTTC
CDR3 protein: CASSEGPGGGGQETQYF

J gene: TRBJ1-2
D gene: .
clone size: few
V gene: TRBV10-1
CDR3 DNA: TGCGCCAGCAGTTACATGCCTGGCTACACCTTC
CDR3 protein: CASSYMPGYTF

J gene: TRBJ1-5
D gene: .
clone size: .
V gene: TRBV2
CDR3 DNA: TGTGCCAGCAGCCTATCTTTCGATGGCAATCAGCCCCAGCATTTT
CDR3 protein: CASSLSFDGNQPQHF

J gene: TRBJ2-5
D gene: TRBD2
clone size: .
V gene: TRBV5-1
CDR3 DNA: TGCGCCAGCAGACTCCTGAGCGGGAGTGTTCCTGAGACCCAGTACTTC
CDR3 protein: CASRLLSGSVPETQYF

J gene: TRBJ2-2
D gene: TRBD2
clone size: once
V gene: TRBV2
CDR3 DNA: TGTGCCAGCAGAGTCATAGCGGGGAACACCGGGGAGCTGTTTTTT
CDR3 protein: CASRVIAGNTGELFF

J gene: TRBJ2-3
D gene: TRBD2
clone size: .
V gene: TRBV29-1
CDR3 DNA: TGCAGCGTCACAAGGCTAGCGGGAGGTTCAGATACGCAGTATTTT
CDR3 protein: CSVTRLAGGSDTQYF

J gene: TRBJ1-5
D gene: TRBD1
clone size: .
V gene: TRBV5-1
CDR3 DNA: TGCGCCAGCAGCCCGGGACAGGGGGCAGACCAGCCCCAGCATTTT
CDR3 protein: CASSPGQGADQPQHF